The rows below give T cell receptor beta chains drawn from one sample of a study of regulatory T cells in long-lasting Graves disease. Via MiXCR, TCRdb re-called the multiplex PCR reads, giving one row per CDR3 protein. The sample contains about 430,000 distinct CDR3 sequences, approximately 16% of which appear only once. These same data were also listed under a study on T cells in Graves' hyperthyroidism and ophthalmopathy.

Sequences were derived from peripheral blood mononuclear cells (PBMCs), sampled at new diagnosis, from a patient treated with antithyroid drugs. The source is a woman between 35 and 50 years old with Graves disease. Each CDR3 is given with its conserved first and last residue. Fields, in order: clone size, V gene, J gene, D gene, CDR3 protein, CDR3 DNA. D genes are given only for firm matches. Size tells how often a clone was seen (once, few, many) or the class of an expanded clone, and some rows leave it out.

size: few
V: TRBV7-9
J: TRBJ1-1
D: -
CDR3: CASTLYTNPEAFF
DNA: TGTGCCAGCACCCTATACACCAACCCTGAAGCTTTCTTT

size: few
V: TRBV11-2
J: TRBJ2-1
D: -
CDR3: CASSLGATGFGEQFF
DNA: TGTGCCAGCAGCTTAGGGGCGACAGGATTTGGGGAGCAGTTCTTC

size: few
V: TRBV7-2
J: TRBJ1-3
D: -
CDR3: CASSLWNTIYF
DNA: TGTGCCAGCAGCTTATGGAACACCATATATTTT

size: many
V: TRBV30
J: TRBJ2-7
D: -
CDR3: CAWSRAGAYEQYF
DNA: TGTGCCTGGAGCCGAGCCGGAGCCTACGAGCAGTACTTC

size: many
V: TRBV27
J: TRBJ2-2
D: TRBD1
CDR3: CASSHRQGDTGELFF
DNA: TGTGCCAGCAGTCATCGACAGGGAGACACCGGGGAGCTGTTTTTT

size: few
V: TRBV6-1
J: TRBJ2-5
D: TRBD1
CDR3: CASSTGTGVVEETQYF
DNA: TGTGCCAGCAGTACCGGGACAGGGGTTGTTGAAGAGACCCAGTACTTC

size: -
V: TRBV7-9
J: TRBJ2-7
D: TRBD1
CDR3: CASSSPGTGDHEQYF
DNA: TGTGCCAGCAGCTCACCCGGGACAGGGGACCACGAGCAGTACTTC

size: many
V: TRBV14
J: TRBJ2-7
D: -
CDR3: CASSTLGSYEQYF
DNA: TGTGCCAGCAGCACCTTGGGTTCCTACGAGCAGTACTTC

size: many
V: TRBV30
J: TRBJ1-1
D: -
CDR3: CAWSVGGFTEAFF
DNA: TGTGCCTGGAGTGTCGGGGGGTTCACTGAAGCTTTCTTT

size: many
V: TRBV11-3
J: TRBJ2-1
D: TRBD2
CDR3: CASSLGGFGEKSSYNEQFF
DNA: TGTGCCAGCAGCTTGGGGGGGTTTGGGGAGAAGAGCTCCTACAATGAGCAGTTCTTC

size: many
V: TRBV10-3
J: TRBJ2-1
D: -
CDR3: CAIGDFGADEQFF
DNA: TGTGCCATCGGGGACTTCGGGGCGGATGAGCAGTTCTTC

size: -
V: TRBV29-1
J: TRBJ1-3
D: TRBD1
CDR3: CSALTGRTGNTIYF
DNA: TGCAGCGCCCTGACAGGGAGGACTGGAAACACCATATATTTT

size: many
V: TRBV19
J: TRBJ2-5
D: -
CDR3: CASSEFWAGKETQYF
DNA: TGTGCCAGTAGTGAGTTTTGGGCGGGAAAAGAGACCCAGTACTTC

size: many
V: TRBV2
J: TRBJ1-2
D: TRBD1
CDR3: CASTGTGYGYTF
DNA: TGTGCCAGCACCGGGACAGGTTATGGCTACACCTTC

size: many
V: TRBV28
J: TRBJ1-6
D: TRBD1
CDR3: CASSSTGAGTPLHF
DNA: TGTGCCAGCAGTTCTACAGGGGCAGGGACACCCCTCCACTTT

size: many
V: TRBV9
J: TRBJ2-7
D: TRBD2
CDR3: CASSVGEGRHQLHEQYF
DNA: TGTGCCAGCAGCGTAGGGGAGGGACGCCACCAACTCCACGAGCAGTACTTC

size: many
V: TRBV30
J: TRBJ2-2
D: TRBD1
CDR3: CAWSVLPGQGIAGELFF
DNA: TGTGCCTGGAGTGTACTCCCGGGACAGGGTATCGCCGGGGAGCTGTTTTTT

size: -
V: TRBV28
J: TRBJ1-5
D: -
CDR3: CASSLSGRYSNQPQHF
DNA: TGTGCCAGCAGTTTAAGCGGACGGTATAGCAATCAGCCCCAGCATTTT

size: many
V: TRBV2
J: TRBJ2-7
D: -
CDR3: CASTFQGTSYEQYF
DNA: TGTGCCAGCACCTTTCAGGGGACCTCCTACGAGCAGTACTTC

size: many
V: TRBV28
J: TRBJ1-2
D: -
CDR3: CASTGQTYGYTF
DNA: TGTGCCAGCACGGGACAAACCTATGGCTACACCTTC

size: -
V: TRBV27
J: TRBJ1-1
D: -
CDR3: CASSLSDGISEAFF
DNA: TGTGCCAGCAGTTTATCTGACGGAATATCAGAAGCTTTCTTT

size: many
V: TRBV28
J: TRBJ2-5
D: TRBD2
CDR3: CASSSLTSGRPIQETQYF
DNA: TGTGCCAGCAGTTCTTTGACTAGCGGCAGACCAATCCAAGAGACCCAGTACTTC

size: -
V: TRBV30
J: TRBJ1-4
D: TRBD1
CDR3: CAWKAPGQSDEKLFF
DNA: TGTGCCTGGAAGGCACCGGGACAGAGTGATGAAAAACTGTTTTTT

size: -
V: TRBV27
J: TRBJ1-2
D: TRBD1
CDR3: CASRGQGNSGYTF
DNA: TGTGCCAGCAGGGGACAGGGGAACAGTGGCTACACCTTC

size: many
V: TRBV7-8
J: TRBJ1-5
D: -
CDR3: CASSSRRGGRNQPQHF
DNA: TGTGCCAGCAGCTCGCGTCGAGGAGGGCGCAATCAGCCCCAGCATTTT

size: -
V: TRBV29-1
J: TRBJ2-2
D: -
CDR3: CSVEGLNTGELFF
DNA: TGCAGCGTTGAGGGACTTAACACCGGGGAGCTGTTTTTT

size: many
V: TRBV6-2/TRBV6-3
J: TRBJ1-2
D: -
CDR3: CASSGANYGYTF
DNA: TGTGCCAGCTCAGGGGCCAACTATGGCTACACCTTC

size: many
V: TRBV10-3
J: TRBJ1-5
D: -
CDR3: CAISENGQYQPQHF
DNA: TGTGCCATCAGTGAAAATGGGCAGTACCAGCCCCAGCATTTT

size: -
V: TRBV28
J: TRBJ2-1
D: TRBD2
CDR3: CASSLPSGRTEQFF
DNA: TGTGCCAGCAGTTTGCCTAGCGGGAGAACTGAGCAGTTCTTC

size: -
V: TRBV6-9
J: TRBJ2-3
D: TRBD2
CDR3: CASSYAVAGFTDTQYF
DNA: TGTGCCAGCAGTTACGCGGTAGCGGGGTTCACAGATACGCAGTATTTT

size: -
V: TRBV7-2
J: TRBJ2-2
D: -
CDR3: CASSLVGGRDTGELFF
DNA: TGTGCCAGCAGCTTAGTGGGGGGGCGCGACACCGGGGAGCTGTTTTTT

size: many
V: TRBV12-3/TRBV12-4
J: TRBJ2-1
D: TRBD1
CDR3: CASSFPGQGLNEQFF
DNA: TGTGCCAGCAGTTTCCCGGGACAGGGTCTCAATGAGCAGTTCTTC

size: -
V: TRBV7-8
J: TRBJ2-5
D: TRBD2
CDR3: CASSAQIAGAPRETQYF
DNA: TGTGCCAGCAGCGCCCAAATAGCGGGAGCCCCAAGGGAGACCCAGTACTTC

size: few
V: TRBV19
J: TRBJ1-1
D: -
CDR3: CASHSTKPVAGEAFF
DNA: TGTGCCAGTCACAGCACAAAACCAGTCGCGGGGGAAGCTTTCTTT

size: many
V: TRBV29-1
J: TRBJ1-1
D: -
CDR3: CSVAGSVNTEAFF
DNA: TGCAGCGTTGCGGGGTCCGTGAACACTGAAGCTTTCTTT

size: many
V: TRBV12-3/TRBV12-4
J: TRBJ2-4
D: -
CDR3: CASSGLGPGDIQYF
DNA: TGTGCCAGCAGCGGCCTCGGGCCCGGGGACATTCAGTACTTC

size: many
V: TRBV28
J: TRBJ2-2
D: TRBD1
CDR3: CASSPLDRGATGELFF
DNA: TGTGCCAGCAGTCCCCTTGACAGGGGTGCCACCGGGGAGCTGTTTTTT

size: many
V: TRBV12-3/TRBV12-4
J: TRBJ2-5
D: -
CDR3: CASSQGTTQETQYF
DNA: TGTGCCAGCAGTCAGGGGACAACCCAAGAGACCCAGTACTTC

size: -
V: TRBV27
J: TRBJ2-7
D: -
CDR3: CASRLGGDEQYF
DNA: TGTGCCAGCAGGCTAGGAGGGGACGAGCAGTACTTC

size: -
V: TRBV6-2/TRBV6-3
J: TRBJ1-1
D: -
CDR3: CASSKGQNTEAFF
DNA: TGTGCCAGCAGCAAGGGACAGAACACTGAAGCTTTCTTT

size: -
V: TRBV20-1
J: TRBJ1-6
D: -
CDR3: CSARPQGYNSPLHF
DNA: TGCAGTGCTAGACCGCAGGGATATAATTCACCCCTCCACTTT

size: -
V: TRBV6-2/TRBV6-3
J: TRBJ1-2
D: TRBD1
CDR3: CASSQGQRYGYTF
DNA: TGTGCCAGCAGCCAGGGACAGCGCTATGGCTACACCTTC

size: -
V: TRBV4-1
J: TRBJ1-1
D: -
CDR3: CASSQIVGNTEAFF
DNA: TGCGCCAGCAGCCAGATAGTGGGAAACACTGAAGCTTTCTTT

size: -
V: TRBV20-1
J: TRBJ2-1
D: TRBD1
CDR3: CSAVTGGGGGYNEQFF
DNA: TGCAGTGCCGTAACAGGGGGCGGAGGGGGTTACAATGAGCAGTTCTTC

size: few
V: TRBV30
J: TRBJ2-3
D: TRBD2
CDR3: CAWYGGRQREEATTDTQYF
DNA: TGTGCCTGGTATGGTGGAAGGCAGCGGGAGGAAGCAACGACAGATACGCAGTATTTT